The subject of this entry is one T cell receptor beta chain. Trimming removed 1 base at V and 4 bases at J, with 8 bases between. The CDR3 sequence is 14 residues long. The germline CDR1 and CDR2 sequences are MNHEY and SMNVEV (reference sequence). Method: immunoSEQ multiplex PCR; TCRdb's copy keeps in-frame clones and lacks some. The sample consists of around 2.1 million clones, roughly 95% of them appearing once. This entry belongs to a study of shared clonotypes between healthy human individuals. The receptor was derived from a man between 18 and 29 years old in good health. Material for sequencing was naive CD4+ T cells sorted from blood. Indicated subset: CD45RA+ positively selected. V is TRBV27 and J is TRBJ2-1; either TRBD1 or TRBD2 may fit D (6 bases each). The CDR3 loop reads CASSLWGAYNEQFF. As DNA, the CDR3 is TGTGCCAGCAGTTTATGGGGGGCGTACAATGAGCAGTTCTTC.